The 18 T cell receptor beta chains below come from one sample, sequenced in a study of monozygotic twins with inflammatory bowel disease. TCRdb processed the 5' RACE reads again and assigns one entry to each CDR3 protein, with no DNA. The sample table sets out some 160,000 distinct CDR3 sequences. Sequenced: blood. The receptors were gathered from a human donor with ulcerative colitis or Crohn's disease, or a healthy co-twin of an affected twin (not recorded which).

The chain links TRBV5-4 to TRBJ1-2; as DNA is missing, the TRBD1 call by TCRdb cannot be tested. This CDR3 comprises 16 residues. Per the germline V gene, CDR1 is SGHNT and CDR2 is YYREEE (reference sequence). The CDR3 region is CASSSVSGTVNYGYTF.

The rearrangement uses TRBV3-1 and TRBJ2-3; TCRdb's D call, TRBD1, is unchecked because there is no DNA. Germline V lookup: CDR1 LGHDT, CDR2 YNNKEL (reference sequence). CDR3 length: 16 residues. The CDR3 here is CASSLPGGMGTDTQYF.

The chain is built from TRBV4-2 and TRBJ1-6. Germline-derived CDR1 and CDR2 are LGHNA and YNFKEQ. CDR3 size: 14 residues. CDR3 region: CASSLGLGNSPLHF.

The chain employs TRBV12-3 or TRBV12-4 and TRBJ2-3; TCRdb proposes TRBD2, but this gene call is untestable without DNA. The CDR3 sequence is 17 residues long. This CDR3 is CASRAFRTSGRAVTQYF.

The V gene is TRBV20-1, the J gene TRBJ1-6. CDR3 length: 15 amino acids. CDR1 is DFQATT and CDR2 is SNEGSKA in the germline V gene (reference sequence). CDR3 sequence reads: CSATVRAGYNSPLHF.

This sequence joins TRBV20-1 and TRBJ2-7; TCRdb designates TRBD1, a call that cannot be tested without DNA. From germline, CDR1 is DFQATT and CDR2 SNEGSKA (reference sequence). The CDR3 is made up of 13 amino acids. CDR3 sequence reads: CSASNPLLSEQYF.

The chain uses TRBV5-1 and TRBJ2-3; TCRdb designates TRBD2, a call that cannot be tested without DNA. CDR3 size: 14 residues. The germline CDR1 and CDR2 sequences are SGHRS and YFSETQ. CDR3 sequence: CASTVREVEDTQYF.

This rearrangement joins TRBV29-1 to TRBJ1-2; TCRdb's D call, TRBD1, is unchecked because there is no DNA. The germline gives CDR1 SQVTM, CDR2 ANQGSEA. This CDR3 spans 12 amino acids. CDR3 region: CSAPGSNYGYTF.

V and J are TRBV18 and TRBJ1-5; TCRdb gives TRBD1 as the D gene, but with no DNA this cannot be confirmed. Germline assignment: CDR1 KGHSH and CDR2 LQKENI. This CDR3 is built from 16 residues. CDR3: CASSPTQGSGNQPQHF.

This chain joins TRBV6-1 and TRBJ1-5. Germline V gives CDR1 MNHNS, CDR2 SASEGT. The CDR3 runs to 15 residues. CDR3 in amino acids: CASSEDLRRDQPQHF.

The chain recombines TRBV20-1 with TRBJ2-7; checking the TCRdb D call of TRBD1 is not possible without DNA. Germline CDR1 DFQATT, CDR2 SNEGSKA (reference sequence). This CDR3 is built from 12 residues. The CDR3: CSAGQGAYEQYF.

The CDR3 loop is CASSYHGRGPYEQYF. The J gene is TRBJ2-7, the V gene TRBV5-5. The CDR3 runs 15 residues. The germline gives CDR1 SGHKS, CDR2 YYEKEE (reference sequence).

V is TRBV20-1 and J is TRBJ2-1; TCRdb outputs TRBD2, but without DNA this stays unchecked. The length of the CDR3 is 13 residues. CDR1 is DFQATT, CDR2 SNEGSKA, per germline (reference sequence). The CDR3 spells CSARWEGVYEQFF.

The genes are TRBV7-2 and TRBJ1-4. This CDR3 has 14 residues. CDR1 is SGHTA, CDR2 FQGNSA, per germline. This chain's CDR3 is CASSVGYFREKLFF.

The chain links TRBV5-1 to TRBJ2-1; TCRdb calls TRBD1, which cannot be checked without DNA. The CDR3 sequence is 14 residues long. The V gene's germline CDR1 is SGHRS and CDR2 YFSETQ. CDR3 protein: CASSGTVSYNEQFF.

The gene calls are TRBV5-5 and TRBJ1-3; the TCRdb call, TRBD1, lacks DNA for checking. CDR1 and CDR2 from the germline V gene are SGHKS and YYEKEE (reference sequence). The CDR3 sequence is 15 residues long. CDR3: CASSLEGVAGNTIYF.

The genes are TRBV7-9 and TRBJ1-1. In germline, CDR1 is SEHNR, CDR2 FQNEAQ (reference sequence). The CDR3 length is 13 residues. The CDR3 reads CASSLRVWAEAFF. Drawing the rest from reference TRBV7-9 and TRBJ1-1, the complete variable domain is DTGVSQNPRHKITKRGQNVTFRCDPISEHNRLYWYRQTLGQGPEFLTYFQNEAQLEKSRLLSDRFSAERPKGSFSTLEIQRTEQGDSAMYLCASSLRVWAEAFFGQGTRLTVV.

This chain uses TRBV18 with TRBJ1-2; lacking DNA, the TRBD1 call made by TCRdb goes unchecked. CDR1 is KGHSH, CDR2 LQKENI, per germline. The length of the CDR3 is 14 residues. This CDR3 is CASSPQGSGYGYTF.